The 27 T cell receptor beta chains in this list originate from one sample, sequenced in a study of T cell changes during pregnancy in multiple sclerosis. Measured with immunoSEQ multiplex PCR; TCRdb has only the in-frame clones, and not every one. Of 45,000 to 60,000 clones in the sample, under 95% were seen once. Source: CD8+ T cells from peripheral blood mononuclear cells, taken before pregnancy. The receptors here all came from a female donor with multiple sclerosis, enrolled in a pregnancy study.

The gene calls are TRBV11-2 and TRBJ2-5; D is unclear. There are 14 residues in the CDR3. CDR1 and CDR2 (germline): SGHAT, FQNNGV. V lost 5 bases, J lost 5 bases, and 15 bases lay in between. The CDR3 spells CASSPSQALETQYF. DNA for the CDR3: TGTGCCAGCAGCCCATCCCAGGCCCTTGAGACCCAGTACTTC.

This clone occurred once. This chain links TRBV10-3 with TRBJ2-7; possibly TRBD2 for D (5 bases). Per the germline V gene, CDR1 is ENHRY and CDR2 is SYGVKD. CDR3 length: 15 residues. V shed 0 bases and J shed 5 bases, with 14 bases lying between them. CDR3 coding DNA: TGTGCCATCAGTGAGTCGCGCCCGAGGGTAGACGAGCAGTACTTC. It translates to CAISESRPRVDEQYF.

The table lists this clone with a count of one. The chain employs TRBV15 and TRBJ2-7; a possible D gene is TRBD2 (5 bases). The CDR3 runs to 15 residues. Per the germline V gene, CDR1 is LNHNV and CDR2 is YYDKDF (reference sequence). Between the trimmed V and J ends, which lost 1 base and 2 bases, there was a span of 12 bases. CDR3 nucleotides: TGTGCCACCAGCAGAGTTCCGGGGTCCCCCTACGAGCAGTACTTC. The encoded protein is CATSRVPGSPYEQYF.

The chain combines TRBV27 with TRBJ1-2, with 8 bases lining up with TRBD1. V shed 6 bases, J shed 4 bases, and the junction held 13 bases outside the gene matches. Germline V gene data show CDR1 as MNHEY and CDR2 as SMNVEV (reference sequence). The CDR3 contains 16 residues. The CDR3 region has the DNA TGTGCCAGCAGCTTACAGGGGGTCGGACAGATCTATGGCTACACCTTC. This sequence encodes CASSLQGVGQIYGYTF.

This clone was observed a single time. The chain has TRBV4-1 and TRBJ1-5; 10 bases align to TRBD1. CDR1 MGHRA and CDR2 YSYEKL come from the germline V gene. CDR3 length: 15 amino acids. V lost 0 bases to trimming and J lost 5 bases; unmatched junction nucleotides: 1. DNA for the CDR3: TGCGCCAGCAGCCAAGAGGGACAGGGGTATCAGCCCCAGCATTTT. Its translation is CASSQEGQGYQPQHF.

The CDR3 nucleotides are TGTGCCATCAGTGAGACCGCGGGGAATGAGCAGTTCTTC. This gives the protein CAISETAGNEQFF. The chain couples TRBV10-3 to TRBJ2-1, with D perhaps matching TRBD2 (6 bases). The V end was cut by 2 bases, the J end by 7 bases, with 9 bases between. The CDR3 is 13 amino acids. Germline loops: CDR1 ENHRY, CDR2 SYGVKD.

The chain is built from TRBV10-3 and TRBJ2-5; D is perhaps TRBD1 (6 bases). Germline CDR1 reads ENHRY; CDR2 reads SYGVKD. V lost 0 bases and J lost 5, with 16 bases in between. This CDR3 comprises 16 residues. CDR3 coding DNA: TGTGCCATCAGTGAGTCAGGACAGCCCTCTGAGGAGACCCAGTACTTC. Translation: CAISESGQPSEETQYF.

The CDR3 here is CASGLSSGTGFGTEAFF. CDR3 DNA sequence: TGTGCTAGTGGTTTGTCCTCCGGGACAGGGTTCGGCACTGAAGCTTTCTTT. The rearrangement links TRBV12-5 to TRBJ1-1; TRBD1 aligns across 9 bases. The CDR3 covers 17 residues. The germline gives CDR1 LGHNT, CDR2 FRNRAP. Germline trimming cut 2 bases from V and 4 bases from J; bases unmatched to any gene: 11.

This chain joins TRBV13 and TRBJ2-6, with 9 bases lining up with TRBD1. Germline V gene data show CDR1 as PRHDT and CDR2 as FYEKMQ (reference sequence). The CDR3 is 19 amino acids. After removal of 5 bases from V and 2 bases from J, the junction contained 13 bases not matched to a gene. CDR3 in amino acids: CASSASQGQGTPGANVLTF. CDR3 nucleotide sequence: TGTGCCAGCAGCGCCTCACAGGGACAGGGCACCCCTGGGGCCAACGTCCTGACTTTC. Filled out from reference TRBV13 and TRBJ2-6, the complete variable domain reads AAGVIQSPRHLIKEKRETATLKCYPIPRHDTVYWYQQGPGQDPQFLISFYEKMQSDKGSIPDRFSAQQFSDYHSELNMSSLELGDSALYFCASSASQGQGTPGANVLTFGAGSRLTVL.

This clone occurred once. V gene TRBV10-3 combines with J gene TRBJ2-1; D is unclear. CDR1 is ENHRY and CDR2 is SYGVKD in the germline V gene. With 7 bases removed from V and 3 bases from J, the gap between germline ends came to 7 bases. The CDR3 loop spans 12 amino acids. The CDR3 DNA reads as TGTGCCATCACCGCAGGCTACAATGAGCAGTTCTTC. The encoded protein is CAITAGYNEQFF.

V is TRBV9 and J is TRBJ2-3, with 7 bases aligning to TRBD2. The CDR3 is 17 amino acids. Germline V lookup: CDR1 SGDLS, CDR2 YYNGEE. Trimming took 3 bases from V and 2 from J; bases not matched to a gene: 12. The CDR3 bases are TGTGCCAGCAGCGCGGTAGGGGCTAGCGGAAACACAGATACGCAGTATTTT. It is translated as CASSAVGASGNTDTQYF. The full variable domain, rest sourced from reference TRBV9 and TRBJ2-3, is DSGVTQTPKHLITATGQRVTLRCSPRSGDLSVYWYQQSLDQGLQFLIQYYNGEERAKGNILERFSAQQFPDLHSELNLSSLELGDSALYFCASSAVGASGNTDTQYFGPGTRLTVL.

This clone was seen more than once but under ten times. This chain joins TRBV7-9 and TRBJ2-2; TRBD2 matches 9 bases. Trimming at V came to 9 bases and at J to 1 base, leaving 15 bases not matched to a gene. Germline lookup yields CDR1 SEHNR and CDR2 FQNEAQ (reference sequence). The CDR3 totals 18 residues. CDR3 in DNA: TGTGCCAGTCCTAGCGGGGCCACGACTAACCAGAACACCGGGGAGCTGTTTTTT. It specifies CASPSGATTNQNTGELFF.

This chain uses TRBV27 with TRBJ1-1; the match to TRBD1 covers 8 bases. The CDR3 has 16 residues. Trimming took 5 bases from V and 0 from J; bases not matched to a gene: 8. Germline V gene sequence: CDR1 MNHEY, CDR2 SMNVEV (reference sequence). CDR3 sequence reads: CASSPLWTGLNTEAFF. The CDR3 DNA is TGTGCCAGCAGTCCCCTTTGGACAGGGCTGAACACTGAAGCTTTCTTT.

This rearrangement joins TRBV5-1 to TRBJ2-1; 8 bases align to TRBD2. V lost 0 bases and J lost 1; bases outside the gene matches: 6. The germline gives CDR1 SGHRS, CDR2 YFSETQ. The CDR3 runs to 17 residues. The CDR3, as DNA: TGCGCCAGCAGCTTGGCCCCAGCGGGGGAGTCCTACAATGAGCAGTTCTTC. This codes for CASSLAPAGESYNEQFF.

In DNA form, the CDR3 reads TGTGCCAGCCTGTCCACAGATACGCAGTATTTT. Its protein is CASLSTDTQYF. The chain couples TRBV7-9 to TRBJ2-3; unclear D gene. The V end lost 8 bases, the J end lost 2 bases, and 5 bases lay between the germline ends. Germline CDR1 is SEHNR and CDR2 is FQNEAQ (reference sequence). CDR3 size: 11 residues.

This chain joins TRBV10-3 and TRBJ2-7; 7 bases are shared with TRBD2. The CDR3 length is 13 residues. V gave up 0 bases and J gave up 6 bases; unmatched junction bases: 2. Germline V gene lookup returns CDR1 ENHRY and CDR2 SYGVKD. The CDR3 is CAISESGGAEQYF. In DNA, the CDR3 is TGTGCCATCAGTGAGTCGGGAGGGGCCGAGCAGTACTTC.

CDR3 residues: CASSGGREAFF. Written as DNA, the CDR3 is TGTGCCAGCAGTGGTGGCAGGGAAGCTTTCTTT. The V and J genes are TRBV6-4 and TRBJ1-1; D not certain. The CDR3 covers 11 residues. Deletions cut 4 bases from V and 8 bases from J, with 8 bases between. The germline gives CDR1 MRHNA, CDR2 SNTAGT.

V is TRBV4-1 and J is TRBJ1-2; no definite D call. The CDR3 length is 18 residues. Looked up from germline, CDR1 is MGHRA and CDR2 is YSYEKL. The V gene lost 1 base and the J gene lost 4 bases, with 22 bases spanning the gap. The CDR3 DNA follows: TGCGCCAGCAGCCAAGGGGAGGGTCGCCCCCTTTCCATCTATGGCTACACCTTC. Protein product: CASSQGEGRPLSIYGYTF.

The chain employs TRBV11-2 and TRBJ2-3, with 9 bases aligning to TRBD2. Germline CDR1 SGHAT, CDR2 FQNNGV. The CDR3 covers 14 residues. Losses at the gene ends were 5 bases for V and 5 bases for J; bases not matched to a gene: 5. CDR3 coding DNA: TGTGCCAGCAGCCCTTTTAGCGGGGGAGATACGCAGTATTTT. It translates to CASSPFSGGDTQYF.

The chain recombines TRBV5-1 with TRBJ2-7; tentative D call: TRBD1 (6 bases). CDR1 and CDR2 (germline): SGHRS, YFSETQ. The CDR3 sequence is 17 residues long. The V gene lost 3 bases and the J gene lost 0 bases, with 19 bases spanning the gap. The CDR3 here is CASSWPKGVPTSYEQYF. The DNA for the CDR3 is TGCGCCAGCAGCTGGCCCAAGGGGGTACCGACCTCCTACGAGCAGTACTTC. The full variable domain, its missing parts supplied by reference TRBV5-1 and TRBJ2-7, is KAGVTQTPRYLIKTRGQQVTLSCSPISGHRSVSWYQQTPGQGLQFLFEYFSETQRNKGNFPGRFSGRQFSNSRSEMNVSTLELGDSALYLCASSWPKGVPTSYEQYFGPGTRLTVT.

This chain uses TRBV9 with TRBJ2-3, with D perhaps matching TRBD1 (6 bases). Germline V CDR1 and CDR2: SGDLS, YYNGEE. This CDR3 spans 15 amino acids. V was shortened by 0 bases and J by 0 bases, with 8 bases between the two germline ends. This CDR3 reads CASSVGQASTDTQYF. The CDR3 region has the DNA TGTGCCAGCAGCGTAGGACAGGCGAGCACAGATACGCAGTATTTT.

CDR3 sequence: CASSPLAGGNTDTQYF. CDR3 DNA sequence: TGTGCCAGCAGCCCCCTCGCGGGGGGTAACACAGATACGCAGTATTTT. This rearrangement joins TRBV9 to TRBJ2-3, with 8 bases aligning to TRBD2. The junction had 9 bases not matched to a gene; V was cut back by 4 bases and J by 2 bases. The CDR3 has 16 residues. CDR1 SGDLS and CDR2 YYNGEE come from the germline V gene.

Here the CDR3 DNA reads TGTGCCAGCAGCTTCGTAGCGGGGCCATACAATGAGCAGTTCTTC. This sequence encodes CASSFVAGPYNEQFF. This chain links TRBV5-4 with TRBJ2-1; 8 positions agree with TRBD2. Germline V gene sequence: CDR1 SGHNT, CDR2 YYREEE (reference sequence). The CDR3 is 15 residues long. J was trimmed by 4 bases and V by 2 bases; bases with no gene match: 5.

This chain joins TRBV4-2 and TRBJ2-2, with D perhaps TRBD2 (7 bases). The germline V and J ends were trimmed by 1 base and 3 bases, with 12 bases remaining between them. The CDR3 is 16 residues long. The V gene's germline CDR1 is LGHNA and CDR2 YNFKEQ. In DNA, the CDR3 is TGTGCCAGCAGCCAAGTGGGGGGGCGCGACACCGGGGAGCTGTTTTTT. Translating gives CASSQVGGRDTGELFF.

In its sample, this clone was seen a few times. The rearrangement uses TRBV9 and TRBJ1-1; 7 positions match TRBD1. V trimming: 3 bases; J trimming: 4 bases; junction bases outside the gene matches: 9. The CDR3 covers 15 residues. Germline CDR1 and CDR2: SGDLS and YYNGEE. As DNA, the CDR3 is TGTGCCAGCAGCGAATACGGGACAGCGCCCACTGAAGCTTTCTTT. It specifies CASSEYGTAPTEAFF.

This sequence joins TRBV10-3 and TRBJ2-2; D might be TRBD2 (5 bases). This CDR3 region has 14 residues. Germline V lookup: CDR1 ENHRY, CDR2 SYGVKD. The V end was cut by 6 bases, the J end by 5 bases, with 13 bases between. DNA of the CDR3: TGTGCCATCAGGGTCGGGGTTGATACCGGGGAGCTGTTTTTT. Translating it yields CAIRVGVDTGELFF.

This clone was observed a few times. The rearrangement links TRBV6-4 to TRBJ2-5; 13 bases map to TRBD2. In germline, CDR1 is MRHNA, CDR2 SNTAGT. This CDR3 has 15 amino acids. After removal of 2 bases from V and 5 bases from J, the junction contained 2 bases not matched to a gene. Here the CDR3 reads CASSDTSGGAETQYF. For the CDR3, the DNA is TGTGCCAGCAGTGACACTAGCGGGGGGGCCGAGACCCAGTACTTC.